One sample yielded the 26 T cell receptor delta chains listed below, sequenced in a study of Vδ1+ human thymocytes. Whole-study findings and limits: Thymic TRG and TRD repertoires appeared highly polyclonal, with Gaussian CDR3 length distributions.

The antigens these receptors bind are not known. The template was reverse-transcribed extracted RNA. Multiplex PCR used pooled V-gene forward primers and a constant-region reverse primer to amplify CDR3s. TCRdb called clones from the multiplex PCR reads again using CATT. The table has about 75,000 delta-chain clones, 30% to 45% seen once. The material sequenced was Vdelta1+ gamma-delta thymocytes from the thymus. Regarding subset: FACS-sorted CD3+ TCRalphabeta- TCRVdelta1+ TCRVdelta2- thymocytes. These receptors were collected from a boy under two years old who had congenital heart surgery.

The chain links TRDV1 to TRDJ1; 8 bases map to TRDD3. Per germline, CDR1 TSWWSYY and CDR2 QGS. This CDR3 has 24 residues. V shed 0 bases, J shed 2 bases, and the junction held 29 bases outside the gene matches. CDR3 residues: CALGELQDSPQIRTGGSQTDKLIF. The CDR3 DNA follows: TGTGCTCTTGGGGAACTACAAGACTCACCTCAAATCCGTACTGGGGGTTCCCAGACCGATAAACTCATCTTT.

Of note for this clone: A junction boundary mismatches the germline segment, possibly from a read error. The chain joins TRDV1 to TRDJ1; D not resolved. Germline V gene data show CDR1 as TSWWSYY and CDR2 as QGS. The CDR3 has 15 residues. The DNA of the CDR3 is TGTGCTCTTGGGGAACTGAGGCCGGGGCCCGATAAAGTCATCTTT. Encoded protein: CALGELRPGPDKVIF.

The chain links TRDV1 to TRDJ1; 8 bases line up with TRDD3. Germline V gene lookup returns CDR1 TSWWSYY and CDR2 QGS. The CDR3 loop spans 15 amino acids. V trimming: 4 bases; J trimming: 0 bases; junction bases outside the gene matches: 4. The CDR3 DNA sequence: TGTGCTCTTGGGGCGTACTGGGGGTACACCGATAAACTCATCTTT. It specifies CALGAYWGYTDKLIF.

This clone was seen more than once but under ten times. The chain has TRDV1 and TRDJ1; possible D gene TRDD2, 5 bases. Trimming shortened V by 5 bases and J by 5 bases, and 21 bases separated the two germline ends. There are 16 residues in the CDR3. The V gene's germline CDR1 is TSWWSYY and CDR2 QGS. Here the CDR3 DNA reads TGTGCTCTTGGGCGCCGCTTCCGAACTTTATATGATAAACTCATCTTT. Amino acids: CALGRRFRTLYDKLIF.

There are many counts of this clone. The chain is built from TRDV2 and TRDJ1; 8 bases are a match to TRDD3. The germline V gene has CDR1 GEAIGNYY and CDR2 EKD. With V trimmed by 0 bases and J by 3 bases, 17 bases remained unmatched. The CDR3 spans 19 residues. The CDR3 nucleotides are TGTGCCTGTGACACCCCTTCTTCCGTACTGGGGGGAGTCCCCGATAAACTCATCTTT. It codes for CACDTPSSVLGGVPDKLIF.

A few counts support this clone. The chain links TRDV1 to TRDJ1; 7 bases fit TRDD2. The CDR3 totals 20 residues. Germline V lookup: CDR1 TSWWSYY, CDR2 QGS. Trimming cost V 6 bases and J 0 bases; bases outside gene matches: 22. CDR3 sequence: CALGDHQFLRWEMYTDKLIF. The CDR3 nucleotides are TGTGCTCTTGGAGATCACCAATTCCTACGCTGGGAGATGTACACCGATAAACTCATCTTT.

This clone was found a few times. The V call is TRDV1, the J call TRDJ1; a possible D gene is TRDD2 (6 bases). Trimming removed 2 bases at V and 2 bases at J, with 27 bases between. The V gene's germline CDR1 is TSWWSYY and CDR2 QGS. The CDR3 is made up of 20 amino acids. CDR3 sequence (DNA): TGTGCTCTTGGGGAATGGTACCTACGACCCCATCCTACTCCGACCGATAAACTCATCTTT. It codes for CALGEWYLRPHPTPTDKLIF.

This clone turned up a few times. The V call is TRDV1, the J call TRDJ1; tentatively, D is TRDD2 or TRDD3 (7 bases each). This CDR3 is built from 16 residues. Germline V gene lookup returns CDR1 TSWWSYY and CDR2 QGS. With 5 bases removed from V and 0 bases from J, the gap between germline ends came to 16 bases. The CDR3 sequence: CALGNSYGDNTDKLIF. The CDR3, as DNA: TGTGCTCTTGGGAATTCCTACGGGGATAACACCGATAAACTCATCTTT.

J is TRDJ1 and V is TRDV1, with 10 positions matching TRDD3. The CDR3 has 19 amino acids. CDR1 and CDR2 from the germline V gene are TSWWSYY and QGS. V dropped 0 bases and J dropped 8; count of bases not matched to a gene: 18. This CDR3 reads CALGELSWGIFSVGSKLIF. The CDR3 nucleotides are TGTGCTCTTGGGGAACTTTCCTGGGGGATATTCTCGGTAGGGTCAAAACTCATCTTT.

This clone was seen a handful of times. This sequence joins TRDV1 and TRDJ1, with 12 bases matching TRDD3. J lost 0 bases, V lost 3 bases, and 14 bases had no gene match. CDR3 size: 20 residues. Looked up from germline, CDR1 is TSWWSYY and CDR2 is QGS. The CDR3 DNA reads TGTGCTCTTGGGGACTCAGGTTCTCCCTGGGGGATACGGGACACCGATAAACTCATCTTT. It codes for CALGDSGSPWGIRDTDKLIF.

This clone was seen more than once but under ten times. The chain carries TRDV1 and TRDJ1, with 8 bases that match TRDD3. Looked up from germline, CDR1 is TSWWSYY and CDR2 is QGS. This CDR3 is built from 19 residues. Unmatched junction bases numbered 13, after V lost 0 bases and J lost 1 base. CDR3 loop: CALGELRGGDTRITDKLIF. The CDR3 nucleotides are TGTGCTCTTGGGGAACTCCGGGGAGGGGATACAAGGATCACCGATAAACTCATCTTT.

The chain uses TRDV2 and TRDJ1; 8 nucleotides line up with TRDD3. J lost 5 bases, V lost 0 bases, and 16 bases had no gene match. The germline V gene encodes CDR1 GEAIGNYY and CDR2 EKD. The CDR3 is 18 residues long. The DNA of the CDR3 is TGTGCCTGTGACACCTGGGTTTGGGGGGGATATGATAAGGATAAACTCATCTTT. It encodes CACDTWVWGGYDKDKLIF.

This chain joins TRDV1 and TRDJ1, with 10 bases matching TRDD3. The CDR3 is 17 residues long. V shed 0 bases and J 3 bases; nucleotides not matched to a gene: 7. CDR1 and CDR2 from the germline V gene are TSWWSYY and QGS. DNA for the CDR3: TGTGCTCTTGGGGAACTAGTACTATGGGGGATACCCGATAAACTCATCTTT. This encodes CALGELVLWGIPDKLIF.

The chain combines TRDV1 with TRDJ1, with 9 bases lining up with TRDD3. V gave up 4 bases and J gave up 7 bases; unmatched junction bases: 22. This CDR3 contains 19 residues. Germline CDR1 reads TSWWSYY; CDR2 reads QGS. The CDR3 here is CALGASGNRGYAYRVKLIF. The CDR3, as DNA: TGTGCTCTTGGGGCTTCCGGAAACAGGGGATACGCGTATCGTGTTAAACTCATCTTT.

J is TRDJ1 and V is TRDV1; 9 nucleotides match TRDD3. With 8 bases clipped from V and 3 bases from J, the junction kept 25 bases outside the gene matches. This CDR3 has 20 amino acids. Germline V lookup: CDR1 TSWWSYY, CDR2 QGS. CDR3 amino acids: CALSEGRGILRVPKADKLIF. In DNA form, the CDR3 reads TGTGCTCTTTCCGAGGGTCGGGGGATACTCAGGGTCCCCAAGGCCGATAAACTCATCTTT.

This chain connects TRDV1 to TRDJ1, with 10 bases that match TRDD3. Germline CDR1 is TSWWSYY and CDR2 is QGS. Trimming took 5 bases from V and 3 from J; bases not matched to a gene: 12. CDR3 length: 17 amino acids. CDR3 sequence: CALGPSWGIRWADKLIF. The CDR3 DNA sequence: TGTGCTCTTGGGCCTTCCTGGGGGATAAGATGGGCCGATAAACTCATCTTT.

This rearrangement joins TRDV1 to TRDJ1, with 12 bases fitting TRDD3. Losses at the gene ends were 0 bases for V and 0 bases for J; bases not matched to a gene: 29. The CDR3 contains 26 residues. The germline V gene has CDR1 TSWWSYY and CDR2 QGS. The CDR3 is CALGELGFLRNDWGILPVTYTDKLIF. DNA for the CDR3: TGTGCTCTTGGGGAACTTGGCTTCCTACGGAATGACTGGGGGATACTCCCGGTTACGTACACCGATAAACTCATCTTT.

The V gene is TRDV1, the J gene TRDJ1; 11 bases fit TRDD3. Germline CDR1 is TSWWSYY and CDR2 is QGS. This CDR3 spans 21 amino acids. V was pared by 4 bases and J by 3 bases, with 22 bases of the junction left unmatched. The CDR3 spells CALGGAFLYWGIRLMADKLIF. As DNA, the CDR3 is TGTGCTCTTGGGGGCGCCTTCCTGTACTGGGGGATAAGACTAATGGCCGATAAACTCATCTTT.

The chain recombines TRDV1 with TRDJ1, with TRDD2 as a possible D gene (5 bases). The V gene lost 2 bases and the J gene lost 3 bases, with 28 bases spanning the gap. Germline V gene sequence: CDR1 TSWWSYY, CDR2 QGS. The CDR3 contains 20 residues. The CDR3 spells CALGEVNPTVILGFSDKLIF. DNA of the CDR3: TGTGCTCTTGGGGAAGTCAACCCTACGGTTATACTCGGATTCTCCGATAAACTCATCTTT.

Details on this clone: Other nucleotide sequences in the sample specify the same CDR3. The rearrangement uses TRDV1 and TRDJ1; D unclear. Deletions cut 1 base from V and 2 bases from J, with 20 bases between. Germline CDR1 TSWWSYY, CDR2 QGS. This CDR3 comprises 18 residues. The CDR3 reads CALGEQQGICRRTDKLIF. CDR3 sequence (DNA): TGTGCTCTTGGGGAACAGCAGGGTATCTGCAGGCGTACCGATAAACTCATCTTT.

A remark on this clone: Relative to the germline gene, one junction end is altered; a read error may explain this. The V call is TRDV1, the J call TRDJ1; a weak D match, TRDD3 (9 bases). Per germline, CDR1 TSWWSYY and CDR2 QGS. The CDR3 runs 25 residues. The CDR3 here is CALGELAFLGLGYTGGGPYTDKLIF. The CDR3 nucleotides read TGTGCCCTTGGGGAACTGGCCTTCCTAGGCCTCGGCTATACTGGGGGAGGACCTTACACCGATAAACTCATCTTT.

Notes on this clone: The identical CDR3 is also encoded by other nucleotide sequences in the sample. The gene calls are TRDV1 and TRDJ1, with TRDD2 as a possible D gene (8 bases). The CDR3 totals 22 residues. CDR1 TSWWSYY and CDR2 QGS come from the germline V gene. V was clipped by 4 bases and J by 5 bases, with 38 bases between them. The CDR3 coding sequence is TGTGCTCTTGGGGCCTCCCTGCTTCCTACCCACGTACTGGGGCGACCTGCTGATAAACTCATCTTT. Amino acids: CALGASLLPTHVLGRPADKLIF.

This chain connects TRDV1 to TRDJ1; D possibly corresponds to TRDD3 (5 bases). The CDR3 covers 17 residues. Trimming pared 5 bases from V and 0 bases from J, leaving 19 bases between. Germline V gene sequence: CDR1 TSWWSYY, CDR2 QGS. The CDR3 here is CALGTVGDSIYTDKLIF. The CDR3 DNA is TGTGCTCTTGGGACTGTTGGGGACTCCATTTACACCGATAAACTCATCTTT.

The chain couples TRDV1 to TRDJ1, with D perhaps matching TRDD3 (5 bases). CDR3 size: 21 residues. Germline CDR1 and CDR2: TSWWSYY and QGS. V gave up 0 bases and J gave up 0 bases, with 26 bases separating them. In DNA, the CDR3 is TGTGCTCTTGGGGAACTGTTGTTCCGGCAAGCCCGGGGGGCTTACACCGATAAACTCATCTTT. Translated, it gives CALGELLFRQARGAYTDKLIF.

This sequence joins TRDV1 and TRDJ1, with TRDD3 identical over 9 bases. Germline CDR1 reads TSWWSYY; CDR2 reads QGS. J lost 6 bases, V lost 0 bases, and 11 bases had no gene match. The CDR3 consists of 17 residues. CDR3 DNA sequence: TGTGCTCTTGGGGAACTGGCCTCCGGGGGATACTGCAATAAACTCATCTTT. Protein product: CALGELASGGYCNKLIF.

The chain combines TRDV1 with TRDJ1, with 12 nucleotides matching TRDD3. The CDR3 runs 22 residues. The trim removed 3 bases at V and 2 bases at J, leaving 22 bases unmatched. CDR1 is TSWWSYY and CDR2 is QGS in the germline V gene. The CDR3 nucleotides are TGTGCTCTTGGGGATCTAGACGGAGAGGAGACTGGGGGATACTCTATAACCGATAAACTCATCTTT. Translating it yields CALGDLDGEETGGYSITDKLIF.